The text below deals with one T cell receptor (beta chain). Authors' methods: It was from reference gene primer amplification that nucleated cell counts were estimated. The protocol was immunoSEQ multiplex PCR, while the TCRdb copy is restricted to in-frame clones and leaves out a portion. The D gene and trimming were derived from the DNA, and the V and J assignments and clone size from that table. The sample includes fewer than 250,000 clones, about nine tenths seen only once; the top ten take over 1.5%. This entry is derived from a study of blood T cell repertoires in COVID-19. The wider study: Samples of COVID-19 (acute and convalescent) were obtained from the United States, Italy and Spain. T cells, B-cell-depleted T cells, or PBMCs supplied cDNA or gDNA.

This CDR3 is built from 15 residues. Germline V gene lookup returns CDR1 MRHNA and CDR2 SNTAGT. The V and J ends lost 6 bases and 7 bases, in that order; junction bases with no gene match: 6. Sequenced: peripheral blood. This chain connects TRBV6-4 to TRBJ2-1, with TRBD2 matching 13 bases. The receptor comes from a man aged 70 or older with acute or convalescent COVID-19. The CDR3 sequence is CASSPLAGGGNEQFF. The CDR3 DNA reads as TGTGCCAGCAGCCCACTAGCGGGAGGGGGAAATGAGCAGTTCTTC.